These T cell receptor beta chains were read from a single sample in a study of blood T cell repertoires in COVID-19. This table comes from immunoSEQ multiplex PCR, and its TCRdb copy is limited to in-frame clones, with some not included. The sample includes roughly 150,000 clones, about 83% of them seen just once. The sequenced sample was peripheral blood. These receptors originate from a human donor in a cohort sampled during active COVID-19. Both conserved end residues are part of each CDR3.

>TRBV30|TRBJ1-5
CAWSVQGGQPQHF
>TRBV24-1|TRBJ2-7
CATSEGGLKDEQYF
>TRBV24-1|TRBJ1-1
CATSDARDREAFF
>TRBV10-3|TRBJ1-2
CAISTLQYGYTF
>TRBV12-3/TRBV12-4|TRBJ1-2
CASSFPQGHGYTF
>TRBV28|TRBJ2-7
CASSSYRVPAYF
>TRBV3-1/TRBV3-2|TRBJ2-7
CASSQQGRSYEQYF
>TRBV7-6|TRBJ1-1
CASTLLTDTEAFF
>TRBV7-2|TRBJ2-1
CASSSRLGGGAGPTVEQFF
>TRBV7-6|TRBJ2-3
CASSPGLAGGRDTQYF
>TRBV6-4|TRBJ2-3
CASSVGPSTDTQYF
>TRBV30|TRBJ1-5
CAWSVLFGQGRGQPQHF
>TRBV6-5|TRBJ1-1
CASSYYNEAFF
>TRBV19|TRBJ2-3
CASSIDQQVPFADTQYF
>TRBV4-1|TRBJ2-2
CASSHRLLAGENTGELFF
>TRBV28|TRBJ2-7
CASTLSGRVYEQYF
>TRBV30|TRBJ1-1
CAWSVLSVGNTEAFF
>TRBV7-3|TRBJ1-1
CASSLSPQGANTEAFF
>TRBV5-4|TRBJ2-7
CASSFGALAGDAYEQYF
>TRBV6-5|TRBJ2-7
CASSNLAGPSFEQYF
>TRBV7-3|TRBJ1-2
CASSLTPTGDYGYTF
>TRBV5-4|TRBJ1-6
CASSSGTQTSSYNSPLHF
>TRBV28|TRBJ2-1
CASSDTTGLADVNEQFF
>TRBV28|TRBJ2-4
CASSLSGSKNIQYF
>TRBV9|TRBJ2-3
CASSVGVAGGPGTDTQYF
>TRBV7-7|TRBJ2-3
CASSLAGGRGRSDTQYF
>TRBV7-9|TRBJ2-7
CASSSVWAGSYEQYF
>TRBV6-6|TRBJ1-4
CASRRVNEKLFF
>TRBV7-6|TRBJ1-3
CASSPTVKSSGNTIYF
>TRBV29-1|TRBJ2-7
CSVRTGMTYEQYF
>TRBV3-1/TRBV3-2|TRBJ1-1
CASSPDGSGAFF
>TRBV28|TRBJ1-1
CASSGPRDTEAFF
>TRBV12-3/TRBV12-4|TRBJ1-5
CASSGRVGQPQHF
>TRBV11-2|TRBJ2-1
CASSLSLSPGVRNNEQFF
>TRBV2|TRBJ2-2
CASGTDNTGELFF
>TRBV3-1/TRBV3-2|TRBJ2-1
CASSGQGPYNEQFF
>TRBV7-2|TRBJ2-7
CASSHSGSSYEQYF
>TRBV3-1/TRBV3-2|TRBJ2-3
CASSQSNGGSDTQYF
>TRBV19|TRBJ2-7
CASSIASDRSYEQYF
>TRBV6-2/TRBV6-3|TRBJ2-1
CASRPRLVRDNEQFF
>TRBV3-1/TRBV3-2|TRBJ1-2
CASSHTGGAGDGYTF
>TRBV2|TRBJ2-7
CASSEIRARNYEQYF
>TRBV11-2|TRBJ2-7
CASSQSSGTGGSHEQYF
>TRBV5-1|TRBJ1-1
CASSLVPGGTEAFF
>TRBV10-1|TRBJ2-5
CASPGGNRICETQYF
>TRBV5-4|TRBJ1-5
CASNSPGQPQHF
>TRBV19|TRBJ2-2
CASSKGLAATNTGELFF
>TRBV9|TRBJ2-7
CASSAHGGTSVPYEQYF
>TRBV12-3/TRBV12-4|TRBJ1-2
CASSWGREDGYTF